The 23 T cell receptor beta chains below all came from one sample that was sequenced in a study of spatial heterogeneity in lung cancer. Study outcomes and limitations: How many expanded intratumoral alpha and beta TCRs were present tracked the tumor mutation count, which was a count of nonsynonymous mutations.

TCRdb re-called the 5' RACE reads with MiXCR, one entry per CDR3 protein. Of 9,000 to 13,000 distinct CDR3 sequences listed, about 8.4% are singletons. No antigen has been identified for these receptors. The time point denotes: sample taken at primary tumor resection. Source: lung tumor tissue, taken at surgery. The receptors stem from a female donor with early-stage non-small cell lung cancer.

Comment on this clonotype: Found in a library prepared for alpha chains, this beta chain is an off-target read, and its abundance has little meaning. The chain carries TRBV20-1 and TRBJ1-1; the match to TRBD1 covers 8 bases. Germline loops: CDR1 DFQATT, CDR2 SNEGSKA (reference sequence). The CDR3 sequence is 14 residues long. V was clipped by 0 bases and J by 5 bases; unmatched bases: 5. The CDR3 DNA is TGCAGTGCTAGAGAAGGGACAGGAAATACTGAAGCTTTCTTT. Protein: CSAREGTGNTEAFF.

This clonotype has only a few counts. For a library built for alpha chains, this beta chain is a stray read; little rests on its size. The V call is TRBV11-2, the J call TRBJ1-1; D is uncertain. Germline CDR1 and CDR2: SGHAT and FQNNGV. With 5 bases removed from V and 7 bases from J, the gap between germline ends came to 14 bases. The length of the CDR3 is 13 residues. The CDR3 region is CASSQGIRGEAFF. The DNA for the CDR3 is TGTGCCAGCAGCCAAGGAATCCGGGGTGAAGCTTTCTTT.

Many counts were recorded for this clonotype. Because the library targeted alpha chains, this beta chain is an off-target read whose size means little. The chain joins TRBV24-1 to TRBJ1-1, with D perhaps TRBD1 (5 bases). Germline V gene lookup returns CDR1 KGHDR and CDR2 SFDVKD. V was pared by 5 bases and J by 8 bases, with 11 bases between. This CDR3 has 12 residues. CDR3 sequence (DNA): TGTGCCACCAGTGGGCACGGGGGGGAAGCTTTCTTT. This sequence encodes CATSGHGGEAFF.

Turning to this clonotype: This beta chain is a stray read from a library made for alpha chains; its abundance is not meaningful. The rearrangement uses TRBV11-2 and TRBJ1-2; D is ambiguous. Germline V gene sequence: CDR1 SGHAT, CDR2 FQNNGV. V was shortened by 4 bases and J by 8 bases, with 14 bases between the two germline ends. The CDR3 has 13 residues. CDR3 bases: TGTGCCAGCAGCTCCTATTCCCTAGCCGGCTACACCTTC. Protein sequence: CASSSYSLAGYTF.

By sample share, this clonotype is medium-sized (0.01 to 0.1%). With the library built for alpha chains, this beta chain is off target and its frequency is not meaningful. The gene calls are TRBV12-3 or TRBV12-4 and TRBJ1-1, with no clear D. The CDR3 contains 12 residues. Trimming shortened V by 5 bases and J by 0 bases, and 4 bases separated the two germline ends. In DNA form, the CDR3 reads TGTGCCAGCAGTCGACTGAACACTGAAGCTTTCTTT. Residues: CASSRLNTEAFF.

This clonotype was observed many times. This beta chain slipped into a library made for alpha chains as a stray read, so its size is not meaningful. V gene TRBV7-2 combines with J gene TRBJ1-5, with 10 bases that match TRBD1. The V gene's germline CDR1 is SGHTA and CDR2 FQGNSA. This CDR3 is 15 amino acids long. The V gene end was trimmed by 5 bases and the J gene end by 7 bases; junction bases not matched to a gene: 8. In DNA form, the CDR3 reads TGTGCCAGCAGCGCTGGGACAGGGGTAGCGCAGCCCCAGCATTTT. Translation: CASSAGTGVAQPQHF.

The table lists this clonotype with many counts. The size of this beta chain means little, since it is a stray read in a library made for alpha chains. The chain links TRBV7-9 to TRBJ2-7, with 8 bases fitting TRBD2. V trimming: 5 bases; J trimming: 2 bases; junction bases outside the gene matches: 8. The CDR3 contains 15 residues. Germline lookup yields CDR1 SEHNR and CDR2 FQNEAQ (reference sequence). CDR3 in amino acids: CASSAYSGVTYEQYF. CDR3 nucleotides: TGTGCCAGCAGCGCGTATAGCGGGGTTACCTACGAGCAGTACTTC.

This clonotype was picked up many times. This beta chain is off target for a library built for alpha chains, so its abundance means little. V is TRBV6-2 or TRBV6-3 and J is TRBJ1-1; 7 nucleotides align to TRBD1. V lost 7 bases to trimming and J lost 2 bases; unmatched junction nucleotides: 7. The CDR3 contains 14 residues. Germline lookup yields CDR1 MNHEY and CDR2 SVGEGT. The CDR3, as DNA: TGTGCCAGCAAGGCAACAGGGGCAAACACTGAAGCTTTCTTT. It is translated as CASKATGANTEAFF.

This clonotype has a handful of counts. The library was designed around alpha chains, so this beta chain is a stray read whose abundance carries little weight. The rearrangement joins TRBV4-2 to TRBJ2-7, with D perhaps TRBD1 or TRBD2 (5 bases each). CDR3 length equals 16 residues. Germline CDR1 reads LGHNA; CDR2 reads YNFKEQ. Between the trimmed V and J ends, which lost 0 bases and 0 bases, there was a span of 12 bases. CDR3 residues: CASSQDGSGSSYEQYF. CDR3 coding DNA: TGTGCCAGCAGCCAAGATGGATCAGGGAGCTCCTACGAGCAGTACTTC.

This clonotype was recorded many times. This beta chain lies outside the target of a library built for alpha chains; its clone size means little. The V call is TRBV28, the J call TRBJ1-5, with a tentative D call TRBD1 (5 bases). V shed 11 bases and J shed 1 base, with 15 bases lying between them. CDR3 length equals 14 residues. Germline V lookup: CDR1 MDHEN, CDR2 SYDVKM. The CDR3 coding sequence is TGTGCCCTGGGGGGAGGGGCGAGCAATCAGCCCCAGCATTTT. The encoded protein is CALGGGASNQPQHF.

The table lists this clonotype with many counts. This beta chain is an off-target read within a library intended for alpha chains, so its frequency means little. The chain combines TRBV6-5 with TRBJ1-4, with a possible D match to TRBD1 (6 bases). Germline values: CDR1 MNHEY, CDR2 SVGAGI. The CDR3 runs to 14 residues. V lost 3 bases and J lost 6, with 11 bases in between. CDR3 DNA sequence: TGTGCCAGCAGTTATTTGAGGACAGATGAAAAACTGTTTTTT. It codes for CASSYLRTDEKLFF.

The sample holds many counts of this clonotype. The size of this beta chain means little, since it is a stray read in a library made for alpha chains. CDR3 loop: CASSEVGGGTQYF. The CDR3 DNA reads as TGTGCCAGCAGTGAAGTCGGGGGTGGGACCCAGTACTTC. The gene calls are TRBV6-1 and TRBJ2-5; D might be TRBD2 (6 bases). The CDR3 covers 13 residues. CDR1 and CDR2 (germline): MNHNS, SASEGT. V was trimmed by 1 base and J by 7 bases, leaving 10 bases between them.

This clonotype has ten or more counts. For a library built for alpha chains, this beta chain is a stray read; little rests on its size. V is TRBV12-3 or TRBV12-4 and J is TRBJ2-3, with TRBD2 matching over 12 bases. This CDR3 is 14 amino acids long. V lost 6 bases and J lost 7; bases outside the gene matches: 5. CDR3 protein: CASSSSGGAYTQYF. In DNA, the CDR3 is TGTGCCAGCAGCTCTAGCGGGGGGGCATATACGCAGTATTTT.

At least ten counts were recorded for this clonotype. Being off target in a library aimed at alpha chains, this beta chain has a size of little meaning. The gene calls are TRBV27 and TRBJ2-5; a possible D gene is TRBD2 (6 bases). Germline CDR1 and CDR2: MNHEY and SMNVEV (reference sequence). The ends were cut back, 5 bases at V and 1 base at J, with 14 bases in the middle. The CDR3 is 15 residues long. The DNA for the CDR3 is TGTGCCAGCAGTCCCACGGGGAGGCCCCAAGAGACCCAGTACTTC. It codes for CASSPTGRPQETQYF.

This clonotype appeared many times. This beta chain is a stray read from a library made for alpha chains; its abundance is not meaningful. The chain uses TRBV29-1 and TRBJ1-2; unclear D gene. The germline CDR1 and CDR2 sequences are SQVTM and ANQGSEA. The CDR3 runs to 14 residues. V was cut by 6 bases and J by 6 bases, with 20 bases left in between. The CDR3 reads CSVDRAGGGDGYTF. The CDR3 DNA follows: TGCAGCGTCGACCGGGCGGGAGGCGGGGATGGCTACACCTTC. The full variable domain, its missing parts supplied by reference TRBV29-1 and TRBJ1-2, is SAVISQKPSRDICQRGTSLTIQCQVDSQVTMMFWYRQQPGQSLTLIATANQGSEATYESGFVIDKFPISRPNLTFSTLTVSNMSPEDSSIYLCSVDRAGGGDGYTFGSGTRLTVV.

This clonotype has ten or more counts. This beta chain is a stray read from a library made for alpha chains; its abundance is not meaningful. The rearrangement links TRBV19 to TRBJ2-2, with D unresolved. The germline V gene has CDR1 LNHDA and CDR2 SQIVND (reference sequence). V gave up 6 bases and J gave up 7 bases, with 12 bases separating them. This CDR3 comprises 13 residues. The CDR3 here is CASRELINGELFF. CDR3 in DNA: TGTGCCAGTAGGGAATTGATTAACGGGGAGCTGTTTTTT.

This clonotype was found many times. In a library made to pick up alpha chains, this beta chain is a stray read with a size that means little. This chain links TRBV6-1 with TRBJ2-5; TRBD2 matches at 8 bases. In germline, CDR1 is MNHNS, CDR2 SASEGT. The CDR3 extends over 13 amino acids. With 8 bases clipped from V and 5 bases from J, the junction kept 7 bases outside the gene matches. CDR3 region: CASVKGGRETQYF. In DNA form, the CDR3 reads TGTGCCAGCGTTAAGGGCGGGAGGGAGACCCAGTACTTC.

The sample holds many counts of this clonotype. This beta chain was picked up by a library intended for alpha chains and is off target, so its count carries little meaning. This rearrangement joins TRBV11-1 to TRBJ2-5; TRBD2 matches at 13 bases. V gave up 5 bases and J gave up 4 bases; unmatched junction bases: 10. CDR3 length: 17 amino acids. CDR1 SGHAT and CDR2 FQDESV come from the germline V gene (reference sequence). This CDR3 reads CASSTRPGLAGRETQYF. The CDR3 DNA reads TGTGCCAGCAGCACCAGACCGGGACTAGCGGGACGAGAGACCCAGTACTTC.

This clonotype was seen a handful of times. A library made for alpha chains picked up this beta chain off target, so its size means little. V gene TRBV20-1 combines with J gene TRBJ2-7, with 8 bases identical to TRBD1. CDR1 and CDR2 (germline): DFQATT, SNEGSKA (reference sequence). This CDR3 region has 16 residues. V trimming: 0 bases; J trimming: 0 bases; junction bases outside the gene matches: 7. The DNA for the CDR3 is TGCAGTGCTAGAGACCCCAAGACAGGGGACTCCTACGAGCAGTACTTC. Amino acid sequence: CSARDPKTGDSYEQYF.

This clonotype was counted ten times or more. Since the library was made to target alpha chains, this beta chain is a stray read and its abundance is not meaningful. The chain joins TRBV7-8 to TRBJ1-5; D gene uncertain. The ends were cut back, 5 bases at V and 1 base at J, with 9 bases in the middle. The germline V gene has CDR1 SGHVS and CDR2 FQNEAQ. The CDR3 is made up of 14 amino acids. The CDR3 nucleotides read TGTGCCAGCAGCCGCGGAACGAGCAATCAGCCCCAGCATTTT. Protein: CASSRGTSNQPQHF.

This clonotype was counted a few times. Being off target in a library aimed at alpha chains, this beta chain has a size of little meaning. This sequence joins TRBV20-1 and TRBJ1-5, with unresolved D. CDR3 length: 14 amino acids. Germline lookup yields CDR1 DFQATT and CDR2 SNEGSKA (reference sequence). V gave up 5 bases and J gave up 0 bases, with 11 bases separating them. CDR3 in amino acids: CSAGSTDSNQPQHF. The CDR3 DNA follows: TGCAGTGCTGGGTCTACGGATAGCAATCAGCCCCAGCATTTT.

This clonotype was detected ten times or more. This beta chain is a stray sequence in a library constructed for alpha chains; its clone size is not meaningful. CDR3 amino acids: CASSYRGGYNSPLHF. The CDR3 region has the DNA TGTGCCAGCAGCTACAGGGGTGGTTATAATTCACCCCTCCACTTT. V and J are TRBV3-1 and TRBJ1-6; 7 nucleotides match TRBD1. V lost 5 bases to trimming and J lost 4 bases; unmatched junction nucleotides: 5. The CDR3 is made up of 15 amino acids. Germline CDR1 reads LGHDT; CDR2 reads YNNKEL (reference sequence).

Comments on this clonotype: A clone one base away is much larger, so this may be a read error. The library was designed around alpha chains, so this beta chain is a stray read whose abundance carries little weight. The rearrangement links TRBV29-1 to TRBJ1-1; D may be TRBD1 (6 bases). Germline CDR1 is SQVTM and CDR2 is ANQGSEA. The CDR3 totals 12 residues. CDR3 DNA sequence: TGCAGCGTAGGGGGGTGGAACACTGTAGCTTTCTTT. This gives the protein CSVGGWNTVAFF.